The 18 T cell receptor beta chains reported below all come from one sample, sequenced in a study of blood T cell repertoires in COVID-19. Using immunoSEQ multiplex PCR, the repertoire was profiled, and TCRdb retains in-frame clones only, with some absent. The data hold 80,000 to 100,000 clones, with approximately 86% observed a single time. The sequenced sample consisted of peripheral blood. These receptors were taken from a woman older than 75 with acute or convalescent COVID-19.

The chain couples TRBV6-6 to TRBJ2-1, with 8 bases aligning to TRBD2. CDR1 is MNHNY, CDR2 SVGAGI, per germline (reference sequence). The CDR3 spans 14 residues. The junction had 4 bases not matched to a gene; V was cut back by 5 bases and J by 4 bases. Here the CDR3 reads CASSSGGWYNEQFF. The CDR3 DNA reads TGTGCCAGCAGTAGCGGGGGATGGTACAATGAGCAGTTCTTC.

For the CDR3, the DNA is TGCGCCAGCAGCCAAGATCGGTCACCCCTCCACTTT. Its translation is CASSQDRSPLHF. This chain uses TRBV4-1 with TRBJ1-6; D not certain. The V and J ends lost 0 bases and 10 bases respectively, with 4 bases between them. The CDR3 extends over 12 amino acids. Germline CDR1 is MGHRA and CDR2 is YSYEKL.

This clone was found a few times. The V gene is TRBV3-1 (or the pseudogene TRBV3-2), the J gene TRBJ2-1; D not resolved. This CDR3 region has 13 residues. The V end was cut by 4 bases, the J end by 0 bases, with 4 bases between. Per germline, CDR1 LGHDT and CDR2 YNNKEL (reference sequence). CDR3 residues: CASSRASYNEQFF. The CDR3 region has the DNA TGTGCCAGCAGCCGGGCCTCCTACAATGAGCAGTTCTTC.

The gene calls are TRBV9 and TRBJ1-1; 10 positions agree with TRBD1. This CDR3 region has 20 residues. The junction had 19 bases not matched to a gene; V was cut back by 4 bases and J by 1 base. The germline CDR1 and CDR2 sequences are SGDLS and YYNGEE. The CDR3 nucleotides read TGTGCCAGCAGCCTTAGTGACAGGGGGCATTCAAGTTCCCGGAACACTGAAGCTTTCTTT. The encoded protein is CASSLSDRGHSSSRNTEAFF.

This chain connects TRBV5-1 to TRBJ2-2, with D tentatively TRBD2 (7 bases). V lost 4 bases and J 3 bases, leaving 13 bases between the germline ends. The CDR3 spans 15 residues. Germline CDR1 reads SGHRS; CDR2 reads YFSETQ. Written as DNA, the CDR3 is TGCGCCAGCAGCGGACGGGGGGCCGACACCGGGGAGCTGTTTTTT. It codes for CASSGRGADTGELFF.

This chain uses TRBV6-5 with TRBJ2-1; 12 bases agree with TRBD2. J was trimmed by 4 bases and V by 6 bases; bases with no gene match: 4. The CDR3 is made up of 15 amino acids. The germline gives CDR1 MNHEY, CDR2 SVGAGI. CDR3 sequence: CASRRTSGGYNEQFF. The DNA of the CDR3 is TGTGCCAGCAGGCGTACTAGCGGGGGGTACAATGAGCAGTTCTTC.

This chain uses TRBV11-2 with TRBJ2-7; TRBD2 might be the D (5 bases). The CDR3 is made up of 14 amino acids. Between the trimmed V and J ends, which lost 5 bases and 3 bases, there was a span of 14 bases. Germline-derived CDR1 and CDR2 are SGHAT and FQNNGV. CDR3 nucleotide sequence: TGTGCCAGCAGCGTAAAGTGGGAGCTCTACGAGCAGTACTTC. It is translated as CASSVKWELYEQYF.

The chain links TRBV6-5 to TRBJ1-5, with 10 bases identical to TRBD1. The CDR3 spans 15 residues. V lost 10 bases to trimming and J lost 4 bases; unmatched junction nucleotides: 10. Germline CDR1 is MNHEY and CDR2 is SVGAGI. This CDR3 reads CATWSPGQGNQPQHF. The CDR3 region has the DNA TGTGCCACCTGGTCTCCGGGACAGGGGAATCAGCCCCAGCATTTT.

The DNA of the CDR3 is TGTGCCAGCAGCGTAGATCGGGGGAGTGAGCAGTTCTTC. Translated: CASSVDRGSEQFF. The rearrangement links TRBV9 to TRBJ2-1; D is perhaps TRBD2 (6 bases). Germline CDR1 is SGDLS and CDR2 is YYNGEE. V lost 0 bases and J lost 9, with 10 bases in between. CDR3 size: 13 residues.

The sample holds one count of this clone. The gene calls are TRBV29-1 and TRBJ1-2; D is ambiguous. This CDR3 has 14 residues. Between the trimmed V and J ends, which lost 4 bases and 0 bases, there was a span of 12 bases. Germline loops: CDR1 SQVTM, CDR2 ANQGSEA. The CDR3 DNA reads TGCAGCGTTGTCGGGGTCGAAGCTAACTATGGCTACACCTTC. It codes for CSVVGVEANYGYTF. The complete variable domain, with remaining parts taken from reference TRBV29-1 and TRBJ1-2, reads SAVISQKPSRDICQRGTSLTIQCQVDSQVTMMFWYRQQPGQSLTLIATANQGSEATYESGFVIDKFPISRPNLTFSTLTVSNMSPEDSSIYLCSVVGVEANYGYTFGSGTRLTVV.

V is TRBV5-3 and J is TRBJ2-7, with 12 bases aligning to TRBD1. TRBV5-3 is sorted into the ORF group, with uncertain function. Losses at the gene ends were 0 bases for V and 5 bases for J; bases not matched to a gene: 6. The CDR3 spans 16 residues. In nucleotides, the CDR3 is TGTGCCAGAAGCTTGGCCAGGGGACAGGGGGCAGACGAGCAGTACTTC. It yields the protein CARSLARGQGADEQYF.

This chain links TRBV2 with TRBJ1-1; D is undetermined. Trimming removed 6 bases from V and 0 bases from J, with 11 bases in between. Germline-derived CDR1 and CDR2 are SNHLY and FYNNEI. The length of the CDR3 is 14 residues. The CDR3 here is CASSPNGMNTEAFF. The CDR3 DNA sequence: TGTGCCAGCAGCCCCAATGGCATGAACACTGAAGCTTTCTTT.

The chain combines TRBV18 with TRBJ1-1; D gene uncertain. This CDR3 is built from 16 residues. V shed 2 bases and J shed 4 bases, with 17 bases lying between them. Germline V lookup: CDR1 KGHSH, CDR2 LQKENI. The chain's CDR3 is CASSPKNLRQTTEAFF. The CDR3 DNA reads TGTGCCAGCTCACCAAAAAATCTCAGGCAGACCACTGAAGCTTTCTTT.

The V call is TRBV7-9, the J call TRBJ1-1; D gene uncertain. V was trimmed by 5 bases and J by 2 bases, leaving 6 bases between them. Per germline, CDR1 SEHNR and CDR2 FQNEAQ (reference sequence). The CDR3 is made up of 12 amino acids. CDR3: CASSNSNTEAFF. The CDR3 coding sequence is TGTGCCAGCAGCAACAGTAACACTGAAGCTTTCTTT.

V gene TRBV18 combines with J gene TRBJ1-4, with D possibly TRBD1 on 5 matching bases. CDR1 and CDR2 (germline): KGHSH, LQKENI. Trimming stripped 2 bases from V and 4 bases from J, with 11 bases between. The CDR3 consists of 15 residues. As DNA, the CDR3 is TGTGCCAGCTCACCAGAGGAGGGGCGTAATGAAAAACTGTTTTTT. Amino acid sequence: CASSPEEGRNEKLFF.

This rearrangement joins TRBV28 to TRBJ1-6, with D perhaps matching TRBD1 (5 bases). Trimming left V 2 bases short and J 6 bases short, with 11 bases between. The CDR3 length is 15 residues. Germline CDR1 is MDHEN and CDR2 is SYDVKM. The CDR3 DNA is TGTGCCAGCAGTTTAGATGGGCAGGGTAATTCACCCCTCCACTTT. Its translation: CASSLDGQGNSPLHF.

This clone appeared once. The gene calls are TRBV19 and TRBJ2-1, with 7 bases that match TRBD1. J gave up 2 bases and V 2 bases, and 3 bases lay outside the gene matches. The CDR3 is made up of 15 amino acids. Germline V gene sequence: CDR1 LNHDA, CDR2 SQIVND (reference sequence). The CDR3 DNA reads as TGTGCCAGTAGTATAAACAGGGGCACCTACAATGAGCAGTTCTTC. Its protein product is CASSINRGTYNEQFF.

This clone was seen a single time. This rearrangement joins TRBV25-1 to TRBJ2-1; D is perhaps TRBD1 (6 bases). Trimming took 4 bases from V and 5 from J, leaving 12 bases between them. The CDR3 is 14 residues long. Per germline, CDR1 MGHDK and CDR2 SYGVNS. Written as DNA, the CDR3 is TGTGCCAGCAGTGTCGCCGACAGGCACAATGAGCAGTTCTTC. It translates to CASSVADRHNEQFF.